This is a list of T cell receptor beta chains from one sample in a study of human T cells and chemical hapten exposure. TCRdb reprocessed the RACE reads with MiXCR, giving one entry per CDR3 protein. The sample consists of around 71,000 distinct CDR3 sequences, approximately 9.4% of them appearing once. The sequencing used whole blood, collected in connection with sensitization to the hapten diphenylcyclopropenone (DPC). Source of these receptors: a woman aged 40 to 49 with alopecia areata. Some clones in this sample may be carry-over from other donors' samples. CDR3s leave out the opening cysteine and the closing phenylalanine or tryptophan.

TRBJ2-5	TRBV6-5	ASSYGGGTETQY
TRBJ2-5	TRBV29-1	SVVRGFGETQY
TRBJ2-5	TRBV5-1	ASSLGLAGTKETQY
TRBJ2-7	TRBV10-2	ASRQAYEQY
TRBJ1-2	TRBV5-1	ASSTGGSIYGYT
TRBJ2-1	TRBV2	ASEGGGADEQF
TRBJ2-7	TRBV7-9	ASSPPGMYEQY
TRBJ2-1	TRBV6-2/TRBV6-3	ASSGLAGGPPNEQF
TRBJ2-7	TRBV6-2/TRBV6-3	ASSYPSVVDEQY
TRBJ1-2	TRBV24-1	ATSDPWGDGYT
TRBJ2-1	TRBV18	ASSPVGSSYNEQF
TRBJ1-2	TRBV12-3/TRBV12-4	ASSPNNPGLGYT
TRBJ1-5	TRBV6-2/TRBV6-3	ASSYQGPGNQPQH
TRBJ1-1	TRBV20-1	SAADRGKNTEAF
TRBJ1-2	TRBV7-2	ASSPTMGQGAWFGYT
TRBJ1-1	TRBV11-2	ASSLVGVGTEAF
TRBJ2-7	TRBV7-9	ASSGGQGVLRYEQY
TRBJ2-5	TRBV2	ASTSGEVETQY
TRBJ2-7	TRBV5-4	ASSLGGQGYEQY
TRBJ1-1	TRBV24-1	ATSYNTEAF
TRBJ2-7	TRBV11-2	ASSPLPRDRGLCEQY
TRBJ1-2	TRBV4-3	ASSQDTRGYGYT
TRBJ2-5	TRBV27	ASSSAGDVEY
TRBJ2-6	TRBV19	ASREAGTVSSGANVLT
TRBJ1-2	TRBV18	ASSPGDAAYGYT
TRBJ2-7	TRBV7-2	ASSLPPTGGYEQY